One and the same sample provided the 17 T cell receptor beta chains below, sequenced in a study of T-cell reconstitution after alpha-beta-depleted transplantation in children. Unique molecular identifiers were used to barcode this TCRbeta library. TCRdb analysed the PCR reads with MiXCR anew, one entry per CDR3 protein. The sample has 250,000 to 300,000 distinct CDR3 sequences, 9.9% seen once. Sample: PBMCs from the stem cell graft donor, taken from the stem cell graft. The receptor set was obtained from a human donor who donated a stem cell graft to a child with SCID.

This sequence joins TRBV25-1 and TRBJ2-7, with D perhaps matching TRBD1 or TRBD2 (7 bases each). Germline V gives CDR1 MGHDK, CDR2 SYGVNS. There are 14 residues in the CDR3. V was shortened by 6 bases and J by 1 base, with 13 bases between the two germline ends. The CDR3 DNA follows: TGTGCCAGCAGGGGGGGGGACAGATCCTACGAGCAGTACTTC. This encodes CASRGGDRSYEQYF.

As for this clonotype: A much larger clone lies one base from this, so it may be a read error. This chain uses TRBV2 with TRBJ2-1; no firm D call. V lost 5 bases to trimming and J lost 9 bases, with 17 bases between them. Germline CDR1 is SNHLY and CDR2 is FYNNEI. CDR3 size: 14 residues. CDR3 DNA sequence: TGTGCCAGCAGTCCCCCCCGTTGGGGAAGTGAGCAGTTCTTC. Its translation is CASSPPRWGSEQFF.

This clonotype came up a few times. The chain combines TRBV4-1 with TRBJ2-1; TRBD1 matches 8 bases. V lost 4 bases, J lost 4 bases, and 0 bases stayed unmatched. The V gene's germline CDR1 is MGHRA and CDR2 YSYEKL. The CDR3 is made up of 13 amino acids. The CDR3 is CASSRTGYNEQFF. The CDR3 DNA follows: TGCGCCAGCAGCCGGACAGGGTACAATGAGCAGTTCTTC.

V gene TRBV20-1 combines with J gene TRBJ2-7, with TRBD2 matching 14 bases. This CDR3 is 14 amino acids long. Germline assignment: CDR1 DFQATT and CDR2 SNEGSKA (reference sequence). With V trimmed by 4 bases and J by 7 bases, 6 bases remained unmatched. Here the CDR3 reads CSANAGTSGGEQYF. CDR3 DNA sequence: TGCAGTGCTAACGCCGGGACTAGCGGGGGTGAGCAGTACTTC.

The chain employs TRBV11-2 and TRBJ2-3; either TRBD1 or TRBD2 may supply D (6 bases each). The CDR3 sequence is 16 residues long. Trimming stripped 6 bases from V and 5 bases from J, with 21 bases between. From germline, CDR1 is SGHAT and CDR2 FQNNGV. The DNA of the CDR3 is TGTGCCAGCAGTCCGAGGGGGGCCGGGTTTCAAGATACGCAGTATTTT. It encodes CASSPRGAGFQDTQYF.

Ten or more counts support this clonotype. The chain carries TRBV7-9 and TRBJ1-6; D not certain. This CDR3 has 13 amino acids. The germline CDR1 and CDR2 sequences are SEHNR and FQNEAQ (reference sequence). Trimming stripped 1 base from V and 9 bases from J, with 7 bases between. The CDR3 loop reads CASSLVVGSPLHF. CDR3 in DNA: TGTGCCAGCAGCTTAGTTGTGGGTTCACCCCTCCACTTT.

Details on this clonotype: This likely comes from a read error, as the CDR3 has no conserved phenylalanine or tryptophan at its end. V and J are TRBV12-3 or TRBV12-4 and TRBJ2-3, with D uncertain. Trimming removed 2 bases from V and 7 bases from J, with 7 bases in between. The CDR3 covers 12 residues. CDR3 residues: CASSLWANTQYV. The CDR3 DNA reads TGTGCCAGCAGTTTATGGGCTAATACGCAGTATGTT.

This clonotype was counted many times. This chain joins TRBV9 and TRBJ1-6, with D uncertain. The germline gives CDR1 SGDLS, CDR2 YYNGEE. The CDR3 extends over 14 amino acids. V gave up 0 bases and J gave up 8 bases, with 9 bases separating them. Here the CDR3 DNA reads TGTGCCAGCAGCGTAGGAGGGTTTGATTCACCCCTCCACTTT. It specifies CASSVGGFDSPLHF.

This clonotype was detected ten times or more. V usage is TRBV6-1 and J usage is TRBJ2-5, with 11 bases that match TRBD2. V was pared by 6 bases and J by 3 bases, with 9 bases of the junction left unmatched. The germline V gene encodes CDR1 MNHNS and CDR2 SASEGT. The CDR3 sequence is 16 residues long. CDR3 sequence reads: CASSLLAGETKETQYF. CDR3 DNA sequence: TGTGCCAGCAGCCTACTAGCGGGGGAAACAAAAGAGACCCAGTACTTC.

Turning to this clonotype: The junction does not match germline at one end; this may be a read error. The chain carries TRBV6-2 or TRBV6-3 and TRBJ1-1; possible D gene TRBD1, 5 bases. Germline CDR1 MNHEY, CDR2 SVGEGT. The CDR3 is 14 residues long. CDR3 sequence (DNA): TGTCCCAGCAGTTACGGAGGGGTGAACACTGAAGCTTTCTTT. Translated, it gives CPSSYGGVNTEAFF.

In its sample, this clonotype was seen many times. The V and J genes are TRBV7-8 and TRBJ2-3; no firm D call. V was shortened by 5 bases and J by 2 bases, with 11 bases between the two germline ends. CDR1 SGHVS and CDR2 FQNEAQ come from the germline V gene. The CDR3 covers 14 residues. The CDR3 DNA reads as TGTGCCAGCAGCGTAATGGCAGCCACAGATACGCAGTATTTT. It yields the protein CASSVMAATDTQYF.

This clonotype was seen only a few times. The genes are TRBV7-2 and TRBJ1-3; 7 bases are a match to TRBD1. Losses at the gene ends were 3 bases for V and 6 bases for J; bases not matched to a gene: 14. The CDR3 sequence is 17 residues long. Germline V gene sequence: CDR1 SGHTA, CDR2 FQGNSA. The CDR3 coding sequence is TGTGCCAGCAGCTTCTACAGAACAGGGGAACGACAAAACACCATATATTTT. It encodes CASSFYRTGERQNTIYF.

J is TRBJ2-2 and V is TRBV7-9; D is undetermined. The CDR3 runs 15 residues. V dropped 2 bases and J dropped 2 bases, with 9 bases sitting between them. CDR1 is SEHNR and CDR2 is FQNEAQ in the germline V gene (reference sequence). The CDR3 protein is CASSLIQTNTGELFF. In DNA form, the CDR3 reads TGTGCCAGCAGCTTAATACAGACCAACACCGGGGAGCTGTTTTTT. Supplemented by reference TRBV7-9 and TRBJ2-2, the full variable domain reads DTGVSQNPRHKITKRGQNVTFRCDPISEHNRLYWYRQTLGQGPEFLTYFQNEAQLEKSRLLSDRFSAERPKGSFSTLEIQRTEQGDSAMYLCASSLIQTNTGELFFGEGSRLTVL.

J is TRBJ2-3 and V is TRBV7-9; possible D gene TRBD1, 6 bases. This CDR3 has 16 residues. Germline V gives CDR1 SEHNR, CDR2 FQNEAQ (reference sequence). The V and J ends lost 6 bases and 2 bases respectively, with 18 bases between them. CDR3 sequence: CASSNSRRDNTDTQYF. The CDR3 nucleotides read TGTGCCAGCAGTAATAGCCGCCGGGACAACACAGATACGCAGTATTTT.

This clonotype was detected only a few times. This chain joins TRBV29-1 and TRBJ1-2; D call uncertain. This CDR3 contains 12 residues. CDR1 and CDR2 (germline): SQVTM, ANQGSEA. Trimming cost V 4 bases and J 0 bases, with 6 bases left between them. The CDR3 coding sequence is TGCAGCGTTGTGGGTACTAACTATGGCTACACCTTC. Protein product: CSVVGTNYGYTF.

The chain is built from TRBV7-6 and TRBJ2-7, with D unresolved. V was pared by 0 bases and J by 10 bases, with 16 bases between. The CDR3 is 14 residues long. Germline V CDR1 and CDR2: SGHVS, FNYEAQ. The CDR3 DNA reads TGTGCCAGCAGCTTAGCGCGTCAAGAGACAAAACAGTACTTC. Its protein product is CASSLARQETKQYF.

The chain uses TRBV20-1 and TRBJ2-2; TRBD2 aligns across 11 bases. The J segment lost 9 bases and the V segment lost 6 bases, leaving 18 bases of the junction unmatched. This CDR3 contains 17 residues. Germline loops: CDR1 DFQATT, CDR2 SNEGSKA (reference sequence). The DNA for the CDR3 is TGCAGTGCGCGACCGACTAGCGGGGACCCCGCACGACGGGAGCTGTTTTTT. It translates to CSARPTSGDPARRELFF.